This TCR beta chain emerged from a study of blood T cell repertoires in COVID-19. The data were produced by immunoSEQ multiplex PCR, yet TCRdb's version contains in-frame clones alone and is incomplete. Of roughly 240,000 clones listed, approximately 85% were seen once; the top ten hold 5.1%. During active infection, Seattle patients enrolled and were then monitored through disease. V lost 0 bases and J lost 7; bases outside the gene matches: 15. This CDR3 region has 18 residues. The chain employs TRBV23-1 and TRBJ2-1; 7 bases map to TRBD1. TRBV23-1 is reported as an ORF; its role is uncertain. The specimen was peripheral blood. The clonotype comes from a man over 45 with COVID-19, enrolled during active disease. As DNA, the CDR3 is TGCGCCAGCAGTCAATCAAGGTCTAGGGACAGCGTGTGGAATGAGCAGTTCTTC. Amino acids: CASSQSRSRDSVWNEQFF.